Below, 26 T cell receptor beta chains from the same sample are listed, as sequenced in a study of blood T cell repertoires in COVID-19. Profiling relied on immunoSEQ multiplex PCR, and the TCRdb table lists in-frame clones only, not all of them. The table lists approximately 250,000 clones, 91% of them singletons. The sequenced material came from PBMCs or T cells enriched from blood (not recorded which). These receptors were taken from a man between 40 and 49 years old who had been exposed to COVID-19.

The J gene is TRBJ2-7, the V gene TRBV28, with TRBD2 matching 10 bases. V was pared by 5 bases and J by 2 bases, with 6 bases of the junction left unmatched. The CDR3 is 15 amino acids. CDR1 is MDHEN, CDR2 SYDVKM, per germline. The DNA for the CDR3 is TGTGCCAGCAGTCAACTAGCGGGGATAGCCTACGAGCAGTACTTC. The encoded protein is CASSQLAGIAYEQYF.

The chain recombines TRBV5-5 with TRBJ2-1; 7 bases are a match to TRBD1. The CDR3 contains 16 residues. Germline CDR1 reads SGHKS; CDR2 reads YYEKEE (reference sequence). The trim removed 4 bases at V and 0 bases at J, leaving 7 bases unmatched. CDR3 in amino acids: CASSPHSGGSYNEQFF. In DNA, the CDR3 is TGTGCCAGCAGCCCCCACTCAGGGGGCTCCTACAATGAGCAGTTCTTC.

As DNA, the CDR3 is TGTGCCAGCAGCCCGATAGCGGAAACCGGGGAGCTGTTTTTT. Translating it yields CASSPIAETGELFF. The chain is built from TRBV7-6 and TRBJ2-2, with D possibly matching TRBD2 (6 bases). V shed 5 bases and J shed 5 bases, with 12 bases lying between them. CDR3 length: 14 residues. From germline, CDR1 is SGHVS and CDR2 FNYEAQ.

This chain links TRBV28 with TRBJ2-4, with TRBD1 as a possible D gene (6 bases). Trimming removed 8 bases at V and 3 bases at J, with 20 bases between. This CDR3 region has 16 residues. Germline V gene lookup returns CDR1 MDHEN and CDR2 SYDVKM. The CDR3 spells CASSTDTGNGKNIQYF. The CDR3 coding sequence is TGTGCCAGCTCTACTGACACAGGGAACGGCAAAAACATTCAGTACTTC.

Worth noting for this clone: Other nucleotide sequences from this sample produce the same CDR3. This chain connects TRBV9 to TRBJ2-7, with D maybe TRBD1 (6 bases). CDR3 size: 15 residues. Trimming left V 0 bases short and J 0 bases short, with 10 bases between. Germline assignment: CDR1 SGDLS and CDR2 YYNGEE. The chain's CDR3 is CASSVGGGNSYEQYF. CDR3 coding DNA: TGTGCCAGCAGCGTAGGAGGGGGAAACTCCTACGAGCAGTACTTC.

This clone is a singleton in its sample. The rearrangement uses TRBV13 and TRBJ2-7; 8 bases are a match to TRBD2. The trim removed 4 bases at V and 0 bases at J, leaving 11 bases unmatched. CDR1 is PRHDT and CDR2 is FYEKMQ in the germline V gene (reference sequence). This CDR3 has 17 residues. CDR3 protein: CASSSEATSASSYEQYF. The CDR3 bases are TGTGCCAGCAGCTCCGAGGCGACTAGCGCCAGCTCCTACGAGCAGTACTTC.

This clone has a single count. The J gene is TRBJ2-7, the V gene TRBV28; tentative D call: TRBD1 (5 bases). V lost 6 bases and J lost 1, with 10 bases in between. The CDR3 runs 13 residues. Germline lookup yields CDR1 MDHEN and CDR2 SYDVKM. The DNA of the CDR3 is TGTGCCAGCAGCCCAGGGAAATCCTACGAGCAGTACTTC. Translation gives CASSPGKSYEQYF.

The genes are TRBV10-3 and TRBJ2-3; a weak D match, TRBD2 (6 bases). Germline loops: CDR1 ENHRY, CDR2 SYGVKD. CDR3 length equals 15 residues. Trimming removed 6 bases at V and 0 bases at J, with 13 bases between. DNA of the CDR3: TGTGCCATCAGCCATAGCGGTACTAGCACAGATACGCAGTATTTT. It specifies CAISHSGTSTDTQYF.

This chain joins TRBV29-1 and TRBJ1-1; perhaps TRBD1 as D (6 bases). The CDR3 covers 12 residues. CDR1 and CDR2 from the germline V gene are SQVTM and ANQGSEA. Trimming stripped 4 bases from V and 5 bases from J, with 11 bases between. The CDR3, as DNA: TGCAGCGTTGCCAGGGGTTATACTGAAGCTTTCTTT. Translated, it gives CSVARGYTEAFF.

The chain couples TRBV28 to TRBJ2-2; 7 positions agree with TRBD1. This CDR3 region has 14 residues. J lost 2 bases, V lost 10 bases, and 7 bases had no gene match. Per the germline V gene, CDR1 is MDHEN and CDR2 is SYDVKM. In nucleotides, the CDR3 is TGTGCCACCCCAGACAGGGAAAACACCGGGGAGCTGTTTTTT. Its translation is CATPDRENTGELFF.

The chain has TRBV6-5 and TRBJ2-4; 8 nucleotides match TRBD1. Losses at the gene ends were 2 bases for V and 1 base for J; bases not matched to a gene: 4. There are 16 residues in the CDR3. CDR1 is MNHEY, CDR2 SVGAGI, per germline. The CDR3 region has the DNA TGTGCCAGCAGTTACATGGCAGGGGGCGCCAAAAACATTCAGTACTTC. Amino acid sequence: CASSYMAGGAKNIQYF.

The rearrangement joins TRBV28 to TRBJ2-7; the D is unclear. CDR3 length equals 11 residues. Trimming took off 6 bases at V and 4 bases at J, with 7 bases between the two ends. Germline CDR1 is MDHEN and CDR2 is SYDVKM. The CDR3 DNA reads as TGTGCCAGCAGGGCTCCGTACGAGCAGTACTTC. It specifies CASRAPYEQYF.

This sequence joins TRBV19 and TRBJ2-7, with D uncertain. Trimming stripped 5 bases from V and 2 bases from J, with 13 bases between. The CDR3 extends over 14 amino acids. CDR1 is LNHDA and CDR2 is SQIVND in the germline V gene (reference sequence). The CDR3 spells CASSVGQQTYEQYF. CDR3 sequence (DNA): TGTGCCAGTAGTGTAGGTCAACAGACCTACGAGCAGTACTTC. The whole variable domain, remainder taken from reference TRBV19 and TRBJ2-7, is DGGITQSPKYLFRKEGQNVTLSCEQNLNHDAMYWYRQDPGQGLRLIYYSQIVNDFQKGDIAEGYSVSREKKESFPLTVTSAQKNPTAFYLCASSVGQQTYEQYFGPGTRLTVT.

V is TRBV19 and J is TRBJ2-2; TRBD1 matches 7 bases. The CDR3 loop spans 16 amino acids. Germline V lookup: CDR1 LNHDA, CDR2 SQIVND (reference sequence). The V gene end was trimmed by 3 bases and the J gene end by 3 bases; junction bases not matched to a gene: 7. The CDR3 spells CASSIFQGVDTGELFF. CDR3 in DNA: TGTGCCAGTAGTATCTTCCAGGGGGTGGACACCGGGGAGCTGTTTTTT.

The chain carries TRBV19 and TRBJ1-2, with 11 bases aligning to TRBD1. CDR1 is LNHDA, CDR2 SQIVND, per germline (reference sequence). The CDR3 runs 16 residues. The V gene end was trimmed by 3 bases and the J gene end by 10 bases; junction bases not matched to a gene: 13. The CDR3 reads CASSIGTGGDFEDYTF. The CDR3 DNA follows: TGTGCCAGTAGTATTGGGACAGGGGGAGATTTCGAGGACTACACCTTC.

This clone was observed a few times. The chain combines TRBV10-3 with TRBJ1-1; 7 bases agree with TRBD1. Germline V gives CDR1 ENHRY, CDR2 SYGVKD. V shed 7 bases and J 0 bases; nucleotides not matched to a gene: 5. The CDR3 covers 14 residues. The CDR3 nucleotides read TGTGCCATCAAGAGTGGGACAGTGAACACTGAAGCTTTCTTT. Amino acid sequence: CAIKSGTVNTEAFF.

This CDR3 reads CASSQGSRVGDTEAFF. The CDR3 region has the DNA TGTGCCAGCAGCCAGGGGAGTAGGGTCGGGGACACTGAAGCTTTCTTT. This chain links TRBV3-1 (or the pseudogene TRBV3-2) with TRBJ1-1; no reliable D call. The CDR3 contains 16 residues. Trimming shortened V by 3 bases and J by 3 bases, and 17 bases separated the two germline ends. The germline V gene has CDR1 LGHDT and CDR2 YNNKEL (reference sequence).

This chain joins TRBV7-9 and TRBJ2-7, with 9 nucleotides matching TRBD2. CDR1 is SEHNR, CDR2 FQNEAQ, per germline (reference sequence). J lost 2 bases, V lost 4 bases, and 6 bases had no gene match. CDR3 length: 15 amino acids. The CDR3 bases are TGTGCCAGCAGCTACTTAGCGGGAGCTGCCTACGAGCAGTACTTC. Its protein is CASSYLAGAAYEQYF.

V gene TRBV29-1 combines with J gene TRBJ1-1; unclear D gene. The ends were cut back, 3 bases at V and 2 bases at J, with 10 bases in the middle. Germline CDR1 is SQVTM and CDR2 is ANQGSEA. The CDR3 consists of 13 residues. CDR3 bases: TGCAGCGTTGACCACTCACGAAACACTGAAGCTTTCTTT. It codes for CSVDHSRNTEAFF.

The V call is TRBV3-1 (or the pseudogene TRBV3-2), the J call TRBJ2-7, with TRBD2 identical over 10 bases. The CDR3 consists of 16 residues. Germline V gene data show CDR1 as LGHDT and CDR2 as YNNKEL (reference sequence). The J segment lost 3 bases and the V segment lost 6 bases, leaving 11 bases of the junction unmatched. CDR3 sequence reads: CASSPNFLAGVYEQYF. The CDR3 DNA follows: TGTGCCAGCAGTCCAAACTTCCTAGCGGGAGTCTACGAGCAGTACTTC.

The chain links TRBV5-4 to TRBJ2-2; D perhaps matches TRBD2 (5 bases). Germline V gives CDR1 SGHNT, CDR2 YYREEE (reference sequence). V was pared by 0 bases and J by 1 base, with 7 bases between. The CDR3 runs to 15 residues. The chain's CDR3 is CASSLAAGNTGELFF. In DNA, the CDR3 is TGTGCCAGCAGCTTGGCGGCGGGGAACACCGGGGAGCTGTTTTTT.

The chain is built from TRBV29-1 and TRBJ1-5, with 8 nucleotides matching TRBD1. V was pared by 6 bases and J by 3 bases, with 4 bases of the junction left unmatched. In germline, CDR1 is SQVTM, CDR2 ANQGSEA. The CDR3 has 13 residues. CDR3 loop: CSVGQANNQPQHF. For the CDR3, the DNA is TGCAGCGTGGGACAGGCAAACAATCAGCCCCAGCATTTT.

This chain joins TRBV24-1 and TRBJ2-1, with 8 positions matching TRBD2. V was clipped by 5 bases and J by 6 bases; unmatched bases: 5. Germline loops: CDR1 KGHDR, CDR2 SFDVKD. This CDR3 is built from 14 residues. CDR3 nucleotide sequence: TGTGCCACCAGTGGAGCGGGAGTCCGCAATGAGCAGTTCTTC. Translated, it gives CATSGAGVRNEQFF.

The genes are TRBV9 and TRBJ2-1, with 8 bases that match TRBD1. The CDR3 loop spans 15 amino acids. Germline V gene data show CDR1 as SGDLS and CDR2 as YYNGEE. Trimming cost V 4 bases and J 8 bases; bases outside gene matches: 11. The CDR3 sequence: CASSKGQGFSYEQFF. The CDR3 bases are TGTGCCAGCAGCAAAGGACAGGGTTTCTCATATGAGCAGTTCTTC.

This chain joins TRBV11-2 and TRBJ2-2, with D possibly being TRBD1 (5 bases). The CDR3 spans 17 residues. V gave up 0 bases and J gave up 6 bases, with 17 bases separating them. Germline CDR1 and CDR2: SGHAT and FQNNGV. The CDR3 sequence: CASSLDWAGWDAGELFF. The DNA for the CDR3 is TGTGCCAGCAGCTTAGATTGGGCAGGGTGGGATGCCGGGGAGCTGTTTTTT. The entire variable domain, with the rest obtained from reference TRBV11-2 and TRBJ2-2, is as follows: EAGVAQSPRYKIIEKRQSVAFWCNPISGHATLYWYQQILGQGPKLLIQFQNNGVVDDSQLPKDRFSAERLKGVDSTLKIQPAKLEDSAVYLCASSLDWAGWDAGELFFGEGSRLTVL.

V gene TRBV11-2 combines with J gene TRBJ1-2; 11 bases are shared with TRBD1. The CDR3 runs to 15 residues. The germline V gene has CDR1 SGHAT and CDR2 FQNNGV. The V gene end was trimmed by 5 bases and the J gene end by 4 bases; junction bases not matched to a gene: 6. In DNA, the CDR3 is TGTGCCAGCAGCGCCCGGACAGGGGGCTTCTATGGCTACACCTTC. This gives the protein CASSARTGGFYGYTF.